One and the same sample provided the 32 T cell receptor beta chains below, sequenced in a study of blood T cell repertoires in COVID-19. Sequenced by immunoSEQ multiplex PCR; TCRdb stores in-frame clones only, minus some. The sample holds roughly 160,000 clones; about 83% are singletons and the top ten take around 2.1%. The sequencing input was peripheral blood. Receptors originate from a woman over 75 with acute or convalescent COVID-19.

V usage is TRBV19 and J usage is TRBJ1-1; 10 bases fit TRBD1. The CDR3 spans 18 residues. The V gene end was trimmed by 9 bases and the J gene end by 3 bases; junction bases not matched to a gene: 19. The germline V gene has CDR1 LNHDA and CDR2 SQIVND (reference sequence). The chain's CDR3 is CARIDTGTGAFSDTEAFF. Written as DNA, the CDR3 is TGTGCCAGGATTGATACCGGGACAGGGGCGTTTAGCGACACTGAAGCTTTCTTT.

The J gene is TRBJ1-1, the V gene TRBV30; possibly TRBD1 for D (6 bases). Looked up from germline, CDR1 is GTSNPN and CDR2 is SVGIG (reference sequence). Trimming removed 3 bases from V and 7 bases from J, with 9 bases in between. This CDR3 has 11 residues. CDR3 region: CAWRSRGEAFF. As DNA, the CDR3 is TGTGCCTGGAGGAGCAGGGGTGAAGCTTTCTTT.

This chain uses TRBV6-5 with TRBJ2-5; D ambiguous. The germline V gene has CDR1 MNHEY and CDR2 SVGAGI. The CDR3 covers 14 residues. With 2 bases removed from V and 2 bases from J, the gap between germline ends came to 9 bases. The CDR3: CASSYDGRQETQYF. CDR3 nucleotide sequence: TGTGCCAGCAGTTACGATGGCAGACAAGAGACCCAGTACTTC.

The V and J genes are TRBV5-1 and TRBJ2-1, with D possibly TRBD2 on 5 matching bases. The CDR3 has 15 residues. The V end lost 1 base, the J end lost 7 bases, and 15 bases lay between the germline ends. Looked up from germline, CDR1 is SGHRS and CDR2 is YFSETQ. CDR3: CASSLMAGDTNEQFF. The CDR3 region has the DNA TGCGCCAGCAGCTTGATGGCGGGTGACACAAATGAGCAGTTCTTC.

The rearrangement links TRBV11-2 to TRBJ1-4, with 9 nucleotides matching TRBD1. After removal of 5 bases from V and 8 bases from J, the junction contained 6 bases not matched to a gene. The CDR3 loop spans 14 amino acids. The V gene's germline CDR1 is SGHAT and CDR2 FQNNGV. The CDR3 spells CASSTRTGEEKLFF. The CDR3, as DNA: TGTGCCAGCAGCACCCGGACAGGGGAGGAAAAACTGTTTTTT. The whole variable domain, filled in from reference TRBV11-2 and TRBJ1-4, reads EAGVAQSPRYKIIEKRQSVAFWCNPISGHATLYWYQQILGQGPKLLIQFQNNGVVDDSQLPKDRFSAERLKGVDSTLKIQPAKLEDSAVYLCASSTRTGEEKLFFGSGTQLSVL.

This clone was seen a handful of times. CDR3 coding DNA: TGTGCCAGCAGCCAACAGGGTACGGGGCCCCAGCATTTT. Protein sequence: CASSQQGTGPQHF. The chain carries TRBV14 and TRBJ1-5; tentative D call: TRBD1 (5 bases). The V gene lost 2 bases and the J gene lost 9 bases, with 11 bases spanning the gap. Germline V gene data show CDR1 as SGHDN and CDR2 as FVKESK. There are 13 residues in the CDR3.

Only a few counts were recorded for this clone. V is TRBV6-4 and J is TRBJ2-2; 8 bases map to TRBD1. Germline V gene lookup returns CDR1 MRHNA and CDR2 SNTAGT. This CDR3 contains 15 residues. The V segment lost 6 bases and the J segment 5 bases; nucleotides outside the gene matches: 8. The CDR3 is CASSLGQGSTGELFF. DNA of the CDR3: TGTGCCAGCAGCCTAGGACAGGGAAGTACCGGGGAGCTGTTTTTT.

This chain connects TRBV18 to TRBJ2-1, with 9 bases that match TRBD2. CDR3 length equals 17 residues. From germline, CDR1 is KGHSH and CDR2 LQKENI. V lost 2 bases to trimming and J lost 4 bases; unmatched junction nucleotides: 9. The CDR3 loop reads CASSPILAGGMYNEQFF. CDR3 sequence (DNA): TGTGCCAGCTCACCAATTTTGGCGGGAGGGATGTACAATGAGCAGTTCTTC.

The rearrangement uses TRBV6-2 or TRBV6-3 and TRBJ2-2; 11 positions agree with TRBD2. This CDR3 contains 17 residues. Germline CDR1 reads MNHEY; CDR2 reads SVGEGT. The junction had 9 bases not matched to a gene; V was cut back by 6 bases and J by 3 bases. This CDR3 is CASSPRLAGLDTGELFF. The CDR3 nucleotides read TGTGCCAGCAGCCCCCGACTAGCGGGATTAGACACCGGGGAGCTGTTTTTT.

In its sample, this clone was seen a few times. This chain connects TRBV21-1 to TRBJ1-4. TRBV21-1 is given as a pseudogene. The length of the CDR3 is 11 residues. CDR3 sequence: CASSKREPLFF. The CDR3 DNA follows: TGTGCCAGCAGCAAGCGCGAACCGCTGTTTTTT.

The chain combines TRBV19 with TRBJ1-5; D might be TRBD1 (6 bases). There are 13 residues in the CDR3. V lost 8 bases, J lost 4 bases, and 12 bases lay in between. Germline V gene data show CDR1 as LNHDA and CDR2 as SQIVND (reference sequence). The CDR3 sequence is CASETGLNQPQHF. The CDR3 DNA follows: TGTGCCAGTGAGACAGGCCTTAATCAGCCCCAGCATTTT.

The CDR3 is CASSEKSRGVREKLFF. CDR3 in DNA: TGCGCCAGCAGCGAAAAGTCCAGGGGTGTAAGGGAAAAACTGTTTTTT. The chain recombines TRBV4-3 with TRBJ1-4; TRBD1 is a possible D gene (6 bases). Trimming removed 5 bases at V and 8 bases at J, with 21 bases between. Germline CDR1 and CDR2: LGHNA and YSLEER. The CDR3 loop spans 16 amino acids.

In its sample, this clone was seen once. The gene calls are TRBV7-8 and TRBJ2-5; D might be TRBD2 (6 bases). The germline V and J ends were trimmed by 8 bases and 0 bases, with 10 bases remaining between them. This CDR3 contains 13 residues. Germline lookup yields CDR1 SGHVS and CDR2 FQNEAQ. CDR3 protein: CASAGRYQETQYF. The CDR3 nucleotides are TGTGCCAGCGCGGGGCGTTACCAAGAGACCCAGTACTTC.

The chain recombines TRBV7-2 with TRBJ1-6; D is undetermined. Germline loops: CDR1 SGHTA, CDR2 FQGNSA. V lost 5 bases, J lost 7 bases, and 18 bases lay in between. This CDR3 has 16 amino acids. CDR3 in amino acids: CASSPRGPRGNSPLHF. The CDR3 DNA sequence: TGTGCCAGCAGCCCTCGAGGGCCCCGCGGGAATTCACCCCTCCACTTT. Filled out from reference TRBV7-2 and TRBJ1-6, the complete variable domain reads GAGVSQSPSNKVTEKGKDVELRCDPISGHTALYWYRQSLGQGLEFLIYFQGNSAPDKSGLPSDRFSAERTGGSVSTLTIQRTQQEDSAVYLCASSPRGPRGNSPLHFGNGTRLTVT.

V and J are TRBV28 and TRBJ2-5; a weak D match, TRBD2 (5 bases). The CDR3 is 12 amino acids. Germline CDR1 and CDR2: MDHEN and SYDVKM. V was pared by 7 bases and J by 3 bases, with 9 bases between. The CDR3 region has the DNA TGTGCCAGCACGGGGTACGAAGAGACCCAGTACTTC. Encoded protein: CASTGYEETQYF. Together with reference TRBV28 and TRBJ2-5, the CDR3 gives the full variable domain: DVKVTQSSRYLVKRTGEKVFLECVQDMDHENMFWYRQDPGLGLRLIYFSYDVKMKEKGDIPEGYSVSREKKERFSLILESASTNQTSMYLCASTGYEETQYFGPGTRLLVL.

The CDR3 sequence: CASSAIRAVAGEQFF. For the CDR3, the DNA is TGTGCCAGCAGCGCGATCCGGGCCGTGGCGGGTGAGCAGTTCTTC. J is TRBJ2-1 and V is TRBV7-8; possibly TRBD2 for D (5 bases). This CDR3 has 15 residues. V dropped 5 bases and J dropped 9 bases, with 20 bases sitting between them. Germline lookup yields CDR1 SGHVS and CDR2 FQNEAQ. The variable domain in full, with the rest retrieved from reference TRBV7-8 and TRBJ2-1, is GAGVSQSPRYKVAKRGQDVALRCDPISGHVSLFWYQQALGQGPEFLTYFQNEAQLDKSGLPSDRFFAERPEGSVSTLKIQRTQQEDSAVYLCASSAIRAVAGEQFFGPGTRLTVL.

This chain joins TRBV15 and TRBJ2-5; TRBD2 agrees at 12 bases. The ends lost 5 bases at V and 13 bases at J; junction bases unmatched: 11. CDR3 length: 14 amino acids. Germline V gene lookup returns CDR1 LNHNV and CDR2 YYDKDF (reference sequence). CDR3 loop: CATSSGLAGSPMYF. CDR3 nucleotides: TGTGCCACCAGCTCAGGACTAGCGGGGTCCCCGATGTACTTC.

The chain is built from TRBV30 and TRBJ2-1; TRBD1 agrees at 7 bases. This CDR3 is built from 13 residues. Germline V gene sequence: CDR1 GTSNPN, CDR2 SVGIG (reference sequence). With 2 bases clipped from V and 4 bases from J, the junction kept 2 bases outside the gene matches. The CDR3 here is CAWSTQGYNEQFF. The CDR3 coding sequence is TGTGCCTGGAGTACACAGGGGTACAATGAGCAGTTCTTC.

The chain is built from TRBV2 and TRBJ2-2; a weak D match, TRBD2 (6 bases). CDR1 SNHLY and CDR2 FYNNEI come from the germline V gene. This CDR3 has 16 amino acids. V lost 6 bases to trimming and J lost 2 bases, with 16 bases between them. CDR3 DNA: TGTGCCAGCAGGACGGGCCGGGACTTAAACACCGGGGAGCTGTTTTTT. It specifies CASRTGRDLNTGELFF.

This clone came up once. J is TRBJ1-5 and V is TRBV19; perhaps TRBD1 as D (6 bases). The CDR3 contains 16 residues. Germline CDR1 and CDR2: LNHDA and SQIVND (reference sequence). V gave up 5 bases and J gave up 2 bases, with 16 bases separating them. The CDR3 region is CASSLTGNRGNQPQHF. The CDR3 coding sequence is TGTGCCAGTAGTTTAACAGGGAATCGTGGCAATCAGCCCCAGCATTTT.

This chain connects TRBV30 to TRBJ2-5; maybe TRBD2 (6 bases). The CDR3 is 15 amino acids. V was shortened by 1 base and J by 4 bases, with 16 bases between the two germline ends. Germline V CDR1 and CDR2: GTSNPN, SVGIG (reference sequence). The CDR3 protein is CAWSALLGEAETQYF. CDR3 nucleotides: TGTGCCTGGAGTGCTCTCTTAGGGGAGGCAGAGACCCAGTACTTC.

The rearrangement links TRBV6-2 or TRBV6-3 to TRBJ2-7; possibly TRBD1 for D (6 bases). The CDR3 spans 16 residues. CDR1 is MNHEY and CDR2 is SVGEGT in the germline V gene. Trimming removed 6 bases at V and 0 bases at J, with 18 bases between. In nucleotides, the CDR3 is TGTGCCAGCAGCTATCTGCCGGGGACATCCTCCTACGAGCAGTACTTC. Translation gives CASSYLPGTSSYEQYF.

This clone has a handful of counts. The chain links TRBV12-3 or TRBV12-4 to TRBJ1-2, with TRBD1 as a possible D gene (6 bases). The CDR3 extends over 13 amino acids. Trimming left V 5 bases short and J 7 bases short, with 14 bases between. The CDR3 nucleotides are TGTGCCAGCAGTACGTACAGGGAGGGTGGCTACACCTTC. It yields the protein CASSTYREGGYTF.

V usage is TRBV7-2 and J usage is TRBJ2-5; D may be TRBD2 (5 bases). This CDR3 has 13 residues. Per the germline V gene, CDR1 is SGHTA and CDR2 is FQGNSA. V was trimmed by 2 bases and J by 6 bases, leaving 10 bases between them. Here the CDR3 DNA reads TGTGCCAGCAGCTTACCTAGCACGCAGACCCAGTACTTC. This sequence encodes CASSLPSTQTQYF. The variable domain in full, completed from reference TRBV7-2 and TRBJ2-5, reads GAGVSQSPSNKVTEKGKDVELRCDPISGHTALYWYRQSLGQGLEFLIYFQGNSAPDKSGLPSDRFSAERTGGSVSTLTIQRTQQEDSAVYLCASSLPSTQTQYFGPGTRLLVL.

The chain carries TRBV6-5 and TRBJ2-1; 7 bases agree with TRBD1. This CDR3 is built from 15 residues. Germline loops: CDR1 MNHEY, CDR2 SVGAGI. V lost 6 bases to trimming and J lost 6 bases; unmatched junction nucleotides: 11. This chain's CDR3 is CASSLSGQASNEQFF. The DNA of the CDR3 is TGTGCCAGCAGCCTATCAGGACAGGCAAGCAATGAGCAGTTCTTC.

The J gene is TRBJ1-1, the V gene TRBV6-2 or TRBV6-3; D is ambiguous. V gave up 0 bases and J gave up 2 bases, with 13 bases separating them. There are 16 residues in the CDR3. Germline V CDR1 and CDR2: MNHEY, SVGEGT. The CDR3 nucleotides are TGTGCCAGCAGTTACTCGCGAGGCCCAGATAACACTGAAGCTTTCTTT. Protein sequence: CASSYSRGPDNTEAFF.

The V gene is TRBV6-1, the J gene TRBJ1-2; D remains unclear. Trimming removed 1 base at V and 8 bases at J, with 5 bases between. Germline V lookup: CDR1 MNHNS, CDR2 SASEGT. The CDR3 is made up of 11 amino acids. CDR3 loop: CASSEVRGYTF. The CDR3 region has the DNA TGTGCCAGCAGTGAAGTTCGGGGCTACACCTTC.

This clone was seen only a few times. This sequence joins TRBV11-2 and TRBJ2-7, with a tentative D call TRBD1 (5 bases). This CDR3 is 13 amino acids long. In germline, CDR1 is SGHAT, CDR2 FQNNGV. Trimming took 0 bases from V and 3 from J, leaving 6 bases between them. CDR3 nucleotide sequence: TGTGCCAGCAGCTTAGATCAGGGCTACGAGCAGTACTTC. Its protein is CASSLDQGYEQYF.

There are a few counts of this clone. The chain uses TRBV9 and TRBJ1-3; D unclear. The CDR3 is 13 amino acids. Germline V CDR1 and CDR2: SGDLS, YYNGEE. V lost 2 bases to trimming and J lost 4 bases, with 7 bases between them. The CDR3 is CASSVDIGNTIYF. Written as DNA, the CDR3 is TGTGCCAGCAGCGTTGACATAGGAAACACCATATATTTT.

This chain joins TRBV28 and TRBJ1-3; D might be TRBD1 (5 bases). V was pared by 6 bases and J by 3 bases, with 9 bases between. Germline V gives CDR1 MDHEN, CDR2 SYDVKM. The CDR3 runs 13 residues. The DNA for the CDR3 is TGTGCCAGCAGCCCCGGGGGTGGAAACACCATATATTTT. Protein: CASSPGGGNTIYF.

This chain connects TRBV7-8 to TRBJ2-1, with D possibly being TRBD1 (5 bases). Germline V gene lookup returns CDR1 SGHVS and CDR2 FQNEAQ. The CDR3 length is 15 residues. Trimming left V 4 bases short and J 2 bases short, with 12 bases between. CDR3 protein: CASSSLRVTYNEQFF. The CDR3, as DNA: TGTGCCAGCAGCTCCCTCAGGGTTACCTACAATGAGCAGTTCTTC.

This chain connects TRBV30 to TRBJ1-5; tentatively, D is TRBD1 (5 bases). Deletions cut 0 bases from V and 4 bases from J, with 7 bases between. The CDR3 runs to 13 residues. Germline V CDR1 and CDR2: GTSNPN, SVGIG (reference sequence). The CDR3 DNA sequence: TGTGCCTGGAGTGTTGACAGAAATCAGCCCCAGCATTTT. This gives the protein CAWSVDRNQPQHF.